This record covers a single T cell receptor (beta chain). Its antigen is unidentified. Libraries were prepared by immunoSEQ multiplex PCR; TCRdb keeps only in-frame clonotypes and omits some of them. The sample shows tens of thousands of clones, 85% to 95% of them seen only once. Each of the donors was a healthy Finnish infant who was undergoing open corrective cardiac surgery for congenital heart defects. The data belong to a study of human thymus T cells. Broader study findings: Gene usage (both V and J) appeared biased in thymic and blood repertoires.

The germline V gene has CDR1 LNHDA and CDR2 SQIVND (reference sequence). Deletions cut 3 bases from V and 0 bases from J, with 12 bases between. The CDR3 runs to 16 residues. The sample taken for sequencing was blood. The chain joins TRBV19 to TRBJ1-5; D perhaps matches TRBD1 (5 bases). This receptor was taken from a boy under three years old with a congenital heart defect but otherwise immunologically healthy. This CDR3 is CASSIRETHSNQPQHF. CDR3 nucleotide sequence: TGTGCCAGTAGTATCAGGGAAACTCATAGCAATCAGCCCCAGCATTTT. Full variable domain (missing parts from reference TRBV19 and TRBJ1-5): DGGITQSPKYLFRKEGQNVTLSCEQNLNHDAMYWYRQDPGQGLRLIYYSQIVNDFQKGDIAEGYSVSREKKESFPLTVTSAQKNPTAFYLCASSIRETHSNQPQHFGDGTRLSIL.